The 10 T cell receptor beta chains given below trace back to one sample, sequenced in a study of blood T cell repertoires in COVID-19 (dated by TCRdb to 2019 to 2021). The method behind the library was the immunoSEQ multiplex PCR assay. Drawn from immuneACCESS, this table holds only the in-frame rearrangements with V and J called that TCRdb kept. Clones are partly lost; checked studies trace under half to an unresolved V gene and leave the rest unexplained. The sample yields 85,000 to 95,000 clones; 60% to 85% were counted once. The ten largest clones take up 7% of the sample. Input material: peripheral blood. The receptors stem from a man aged 65-85 years with acute or convalescent COVID-19.

This clone is a singleton in its sample. The gene calls are TRBV19 and TRBJ2-5; 11 bases align to TRBD2. Germline CDR1 is LNHDA and CDR2 is SQIVND (reference sequence). CDR3 size: 14 residues. With V trimmed by 10 bases and J by 4 bases, 8 bases remained unmatched. The CDR3 region is CATRQTSGIETQYF. In nucleotides, the CDR3 is TGTGCCACCCGACAGACTAGCGGGATAGAGACCCAGTACTTC.

The genes are TRBV9 and TRBJ2-2; 14 positions match TRBD2. This CDR3 has 18 residues. The germline V gene has CDR1 SGDLS and CDR2 YYNGEE. V was clipped by 2 bases and J by 7 bases; unmatched bases: 10. The CDR3 coding sequence is TGTGCCAGCAGCGTCCCGGGACTAGCGGGAGTGGGTGACGGGGAGCTGTTTTTT. Its protein is CASSVPGLAGVGDGELFF.

The gene calls are TRBV9 and TRBJ1-1; maybe TRBD1 (6 bases). Trimming stripped 3 bases from V and 8 bases from J, with 14 bases between. The CDR3 runs to 13 residues. CDR1 SGDLS and CDR2 YYNGEE come from the germline V gene. The chain's CDR3 is CASSAPLGAEAFF. CDR3 bases: TGTGCCAGCAGCGCCCCCCTGGGGGCAGAAGCTTTCTTT.

This clone was detected a few times. The V call is TRBV10-3, the J call TRBJ2-5; perhaps TRBD1 as D (5 bases). Germline V gene data show CDR1 as ENHRY and CDR2 as SYGVKD. The CDR3 runs to 14 residues. Between the trimmed V and J ends, which lost 11 bases and 3 bases, there was a span of 19 bases. CDR3 bases: TGTGCCCATCCCCCTAACAAAGGGGAAGAGACCCAGTACTTC. This gives the protein CAHPPNKGEETQYF.

This sequence joins TRBV5-4 and TRBJ2-7; 7 bases are a match to TRBD1. The V gene end was trimmed by 2 bases and the J gene end by 2 bases; junction bases not matched to a gene: 4. Germline assignment: CDR1 SGHNT and CDR2 YYREEE (reference sequence). This CDR3 region has 14 residues. CDR3 sequence (DNA): TGTGCCAGCAGCTTTTACGACAGGGCCTACGAGCAGTACTTC. It encodes CASSFYDRAYEQYF.

The gene calls are TRBV2 and TRBJ2-2; D possibly corresponds to TRBD2 (5 bases). The CDR3 totals 11 residues. The V gene's germline CDR1 is SNHLY and CDR2 FYNNEI. V was trimmed by 8 bases and J by 6 bases, leaving 7 bases between them. The DNA for the CDR3 is TGTGCCAGCCGGGGAGCCGGGGAGCTGTTTTTT. Protein: CASRGAGELFF.

The chain combines TRBV4-2 with TRBJ2-7; TRBD2 matches at 8 bases. There are 17 residues in the CDR3. Germline loops: CDR1 LGHNA, CDR2 YNFKEQ. J gave up 3 bases and V 4 bases, and 14 bases lay outside the gene matches. CDR3 bases: TGTGCCAGCAGCCCCTTAATGGAGCGGGAGAGCAACTACGAGCAGTACTTC. Translation gives CASSPLMERESNYEQYF.

The gene calls are TRBV9 and TRBJ2-7, with 7 bases identical to TRBD1. This CDR3 contains 14 residues. V lost 3 bases, J lost 6 bases, and 9 bases stayed unmatched. Germline V lookup: CDR1 SGDLS, CDR2 YYNGEE. CDR3 residues: CASSAIAGGFEQYF. CDR3 in DNA: TGTGCCAGCAGCGCGATAGCAGGGGGTTTCGAGCAGTACTTC.

This chain links TRBV12-3 or TRBV12-4 with TRBJ1-1, with TRBD1 identical over 8 bases. This CDR3 has 12 amino acids. After removal of 6 bases from V and 7 bases from J, the junction contained 4 bases not matched to a gene. CDR3 sequence: CASSNGQGEAFF. CDR3 bases: TGTGCCAGCAGCAATGGACAGGGTGAAGCTTTCTTT.

This clone occurred a few times. This sequence joins TRBV9 and TRBJ1-1; a weak D match, TRBD1 (5 bases). V was pared by 6 bases and J by 6 bases, with 21 bases between. The CDR3 is 15 amino acids. Germline V lookup: CDR1 SGDLS, CDR2 YYNGEE. The CDR3 region is CASTQGGSPLAEAFF. CDR3 nucleotide sequence: TGTGCCAGCACCCAGGGAGGCAGTCCTCTGGCTGAAGCTTTCTTT.